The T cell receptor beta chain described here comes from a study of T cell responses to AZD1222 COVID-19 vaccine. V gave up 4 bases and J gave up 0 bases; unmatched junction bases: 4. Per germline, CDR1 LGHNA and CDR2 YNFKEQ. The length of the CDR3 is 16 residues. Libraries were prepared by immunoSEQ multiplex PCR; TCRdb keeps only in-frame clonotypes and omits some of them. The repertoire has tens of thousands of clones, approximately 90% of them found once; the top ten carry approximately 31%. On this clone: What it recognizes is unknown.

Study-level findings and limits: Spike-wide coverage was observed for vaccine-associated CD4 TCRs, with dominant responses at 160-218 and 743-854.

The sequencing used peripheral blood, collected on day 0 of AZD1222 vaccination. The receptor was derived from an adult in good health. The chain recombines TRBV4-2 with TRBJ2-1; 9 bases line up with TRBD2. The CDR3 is CASSPQREDSYNEQFF. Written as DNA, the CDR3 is TGTGCCAGCAGCCCCCAGCGGGAGGACTCCTACAATGAGCAGTTCTTC.